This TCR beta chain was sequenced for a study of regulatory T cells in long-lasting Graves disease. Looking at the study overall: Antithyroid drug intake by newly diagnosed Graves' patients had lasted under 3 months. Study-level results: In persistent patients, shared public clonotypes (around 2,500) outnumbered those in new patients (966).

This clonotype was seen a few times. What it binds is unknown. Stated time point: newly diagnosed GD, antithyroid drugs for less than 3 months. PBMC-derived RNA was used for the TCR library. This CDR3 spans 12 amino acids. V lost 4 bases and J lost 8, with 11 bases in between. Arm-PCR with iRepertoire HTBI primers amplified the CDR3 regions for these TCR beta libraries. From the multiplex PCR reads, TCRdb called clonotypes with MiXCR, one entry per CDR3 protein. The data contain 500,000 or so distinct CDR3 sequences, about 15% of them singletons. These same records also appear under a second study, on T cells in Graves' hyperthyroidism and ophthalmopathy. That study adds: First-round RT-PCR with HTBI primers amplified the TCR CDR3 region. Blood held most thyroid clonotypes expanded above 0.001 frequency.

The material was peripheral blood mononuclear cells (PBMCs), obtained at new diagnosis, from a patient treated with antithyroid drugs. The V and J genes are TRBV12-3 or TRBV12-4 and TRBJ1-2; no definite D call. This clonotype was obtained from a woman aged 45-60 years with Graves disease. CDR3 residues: CASSYSPGGYTF. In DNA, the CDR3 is TGTGCCAGCAGTTATTCACCCGGCGGCTACACCTTC.